The next 22 T cell receptor beta chains were all read from a single sample in a study of type 1 regulatory T cells. In TCRdb, the reads were re-called with MiXCR into one record per CDR3 protein. In the table there are about 18,000 distinct CDR3 sequences, about 9.4% of which are singletons. Sequenced material: CD4+ T cells, either the whole sample or a sorted fraction (not recorded which). The receptors were gathered from a human donor in good health.

This clonotype was seen more than once but under ten times. The chain links TRBV4-3 to TRBJ2-6, with D possibly TRBD2 on 5 matching bases. V shed 6 bases and J shed 2 bases, with 8 bases lying between them. Germline lookup yields CDR1 LGHNA and CDR2 YSLEER. The CDR3 spans 14 residues. The CDR3 region has the DNA TGCGCCAGCAGTCTCGGGGCTGGGGCCAACGTCCTGACTTTC. It specifies CASSLGAGANVLTF.

This clonotype was detected ten times or more. The rearrangement joins TRBV20-1 to TRBJ1-1, with unresolved D. Germline V gene sequence: CDR1 DFQATT, CDR2 SNEGSKA (reference sequence). The CDR3 runs 11 residues. V was shortened by 2 bases and J by 1 base, with 2 bases between the two germline ends. The CDR3 DNA reads TGCAGTGCTAGACAGAACACTGAAGCTTTCTTT. Translated, it gives CSARQNTEAFF.

This clonotype was detected ten times or more. This chain links TRBV3-1 with TRBJ1-2, with a tentative D call TRBD1 (5 bases). This CDR3 spans 18 amino acids. Germline CDR1 is LGHDT and CDR2 is YNNKEL (reference sequence). Deletions cut 4 bases from V and 4 bases from J, with 25 bases between. The CDR3 region is CASSPMTGRRRGGYGYTF. CDR3 coding DNA: TGTGCCAGCAGCCCAATGACGGGACGCCGGCGTGGAGGCTATGGCTACACCTTC.

The chain carries TRBV10-3 and TRBJ2-2; 8 positions agree with TRBD2. V shed 6 bases, J shed 7 bases, and the junction held 10 bases outside the gene matches. The CDR3 is 15 amino acids. Germline CDR1 ENHRY, CDR2 SYGVKD. In nucleotides, the CDR3 is TGTGCCATCAGGCCCGGGACTAGAATGGTCGGGGAGCTGTTTTTT. Its protein is CAIRPGTRMVGELFF.

By share, this clonotype ranks as medium-sized. V is TRBV19 and J is TRBJ2-5; 8 nucleotides align to TRBD2. After removal of 6 bases from V and 3 bases from J, the junction contained 9 bases not matched to a gene. The CDR3 has 15 amino acids. The germline CDR1 and CDR2 sequences are LNHDA and SQIVND (reference sequence). CDR3 sequence (DNA): TGTGCCAGTAGGGGAAGCGGGAGTTATGAAGAGACCCAGTACTTC. Protein product: CASRGSGSYEETQYF. Filled out from reference TRBV19 and TRBJ2-5, the complete variable domain reads DGGITQSPKYLFRKEGQNVTLSCEQNLNHDAMYWYRQDPGQGLRLIYYSQIVNDFQKGDIAEGYSVSREKKESFPLTVTSAQKNPTAFYLCASRGSGSYEETQYFGPGTRLLVL.

This clonotype was recorded many times. V is TRBV7-8 and J is TRBJ1-6; unclear D gene. Germline CDR1 and CDR2: SGHVS and FQNEAQ. The CDR3 runs to 18 residues. Trimming removed 0 bases at V and 0 bases at J, with 12 bases between. CDR3 in amino acids: CASSLARPQSSYNSPLHF. The DNA of the CDR3 is TGTGCCAGCAGCTTAGCGCGTCCTCAGAGCTCCTATAATTCACCCCTCCACTTT.

V is TRBV5-1 and J is TRBJ2-1; 8 nucleotides line up with TRBD1. The CDR3 length is 17 residues. Germline V gives CDR1 SGHRS, CDR2 YFSETQ. The V gene end was trimmed by 4 bases and the J gene end by 0 bases; junction bases not matched to a gene: 9. The CDR3 loop reads CASSLQGGRGSYNEQFF. The CDR3 DNA follows: TGCGCCAGCAGCCTACAGGGGGGCCGCGGCTCCTACAATGAGCAGTTCTTC. The whole variable domain, filled in from reference TRBV5-1 and TRBJ2-1, reads KAGVTQTPRYLIKTRGQQVTLSCSPISGHRSVSWYQQTPGQGLQFLFEYFSETQRNKGNFPGRFSGRQFSNSRSEMNVSTLELGDSALYLCASSLQGGRGSYNEQFFGPGTRLTVL.

As to this clonotype: This may come from a read error, since a much larger clone is one base off. The rearrangement links TRBV5-4 to TRBJ2-3, with D tentatively TRBD2 (5 bases). CDR3 length: 14 amino acids. Germline lookup yields CDR1 SGHNT and CDR2 YYREEE (reference sequence). CDR3 protein: CASSLGTLGDAQYF. The CDR3 DNA reads as TGTGCCAGCAGCTTGGGGACTCTGGGAGATGCGCAGTATTTT.

The chain uses TRBV27 and TRBJ2-5; no clear D gene. The V and J ends lost 5 bases and 4 bases respectively, with 14 bases between them. The CDR3 loop spans 14 amino acids. The germline V gene encodes CDR1 MNHEY and CDR2 SMNVEV (reference sequence). CDR3 sequence: CASSPPRKRETQYF. DNA of the CDR3: TGTGCCAGCAGTCCCCCGAGGAAAAGAGAGACCCAGTACTTC.

This clonotype appeared a few times. A read error may produce the germline difference seen at one junction end. The gene calls are TRBV6-2 or TRBV6-3 and TRBJ1-5, with D uncertain. CDR3 length: 12 residues. Germline lookup yields CDR1 MNHEY and CDR2 SVGEGT. CDR3 in amino acids: CVSSYTVQTQHF. CDR3 nucleotide sequence: TGTGTCAGCAGTTATACAGTTCAGACCCAGCATTTT.

This clonotype was seen at least ten times. The rearrangement links TRBV11-3 to TRBJ2-2, with D perhaps TRBD1 (5 bases). Per germline, CDR1 SGHNT and CDR2 YENEEA. The CDR3 covers 13 residues. The V end lost 5 bases, the J end lost 6 bases, and 10 bases lay between the germline ends. The CDR3 region is CASSAQGAGELFF. The CDR3 nucleotides are TGTGCCAGCAGCGCACAAGGGGCCGGGGAGCTGTTTTTT. The full variable domain, rest sourced from reference TRBV11-3 and TRBJ2-2, is EAGVVQSPRYKIIEKKQPVAFWCNPISGHNTLYWYLQNLGQGPELLIRYENEEAVDDSQLPKDRFSAERLKGVDSTLKIQPAELGDSAVYLCASSAQGAGELFFGEGSRLTVL.

This clonotype was seen ten or more times. V and J are TRBV27 and TRBJ2-4; D remains unclear. From germline, CDR1 is MNHEY and CDR2 SMNVEV (reference sequence). CDR3 length equals 13 residues. With 9 bases removed from V and 0 bases from J, the gap between germline ends came to 9 bases. DNA for the CDR3: TGTGCCAGTGCCGGGTTAGCCAAAAACATTCAGTACTTC. It codes for CASAGLAKNIQYF.

There are a few counts of this clonotype. J is TRBJ2-1 and V is TRBV12-3 or TRBV12-4; no definite D call. The CDR3 runs to 15 residues. V lost 3 bases, J lost 1 base, and 10 bases lay in between. The CDR3 DNA follows: TGTGCCAGCAGTTTCGGCGGTACTTCCTACAATGAGCAGTTCTTC. This codes for CASSFGGTSYNEQFF.

In this sample, this clonotype turned up a few times. The chain joins TRBV20-1 to TRBJ2-7; 8 bases fit TRBD2. CDR3 size: 12 residues. Germline V gives CDR1 DFQATT, CDR2 SNEGSKA (reference sequence). Unmatched junction bases numbered 3, after V lost 5 bases and J lost 3 bases. CDR3 region: CSASSGYYEQYF. CDR3 coding DNA: TGCAGTGCTTCTAGCGGGTACTACGAGCAGTACTTC.

A word on this clonotype: A much larger clone lies a single base off, so this may be a read error. J is TRBJ2-1 and V is TRBV14; TRBD2 aligns across 9 bases. Per germline, CDR1 SGHDN and CDR2 FVKESK. The CDR3 has 15 residues. The CDR3 sequence is CASSLRTSAHNERFF. The CDR3, as DNA: TGTGCCAGCAGCCTGCGGACTAGCGCACACAATGAGCGGTTCTTC.

This clonotype was counted at least ten times. The CDR3 region has the DNA TGTGCCAGCTCACCTCAGGGTGAGCCCAATCAGCCCCAGCATTTT. This translates into CASSPQGEPNQPQHF. This rearrangement joins TRBV18 to TRBJ1-5; TRBD1 might be the D (5 bases). V was clipped by 3 bases and J by 3 bases, with 12 bases between them. The CDR3 covers 15 residues. Germline V lookup: CDR1 KGHSH, CDR2 LQKENI.

This clonotype has a count of ten or more. V usage is TRBV6-5 and J usage is TRBJ2-7; D is undetermined. The ends were cut back, 6 bases at V and 7 bases at J, with 16 bases in the middle. The CDR3 sequence is 13 residues long. CDR1 is MNHEY and CDR2 is SVGAGI in the germline V gene. This CDR3 reads CASRLQTLGEQYF. Written as DNA, the CDR3 is TGTGCCAGCAGGCTCCAGACCTTGGGGGAGCAGTACTTC.

This clonotype has ten or more counts. J is TRBJ1-2 and V is TRBV5-1, with 10 bases aligning to TRBD1. This CDR3 is built from 14 residues. The ends lost 6 bases at V and 4 bases at J; junction bases unmatched: 6. Germline CDR1 reads SGHRS; CDR2 reads YFSETQ. As DNA, the CDR3 is TGCGCCAGCAACTCCGGGACAGGGGCCTATGGCTACACCTTC. Residues: CASNSGTGAYGYTF.

This clonotype was seen a handful of times. This chain uses TRBV19 with TRBJ1-1; 9 bases fit TRBD1. CDR1 is LNHDA, CDR2 SQIVND, per germline (reference sequence). V was pared by 6 bases and J by 3 bases, with 2 bases of the junction left unmatched. CDR3 length: 13 residues. CDR3 loop: CASRQGAYTEAFF. In DNA, the CDR3 is TGTGCCAGTAGACAGGGGGCGTACACTGAAGCTTTCTTT.

The table lists this clonotype with many counts. The chain combines TRBV5-1 with TRBJ2-5; possible D gene TRBD1, 5 bases. CDR3 length: 12 amino acids. Germline loops: CDR1 SGHRS, CDR2 YFSETQ. V lost 4 bases, J lost 2 bases, and 6 bases lay in between. In nucleotides, the CDR3 is TGCGCCAGCAGCCGACAGCAAGAGACCCAGTACTTC. Amino acids: CASSRQQETQYF.

This clonotype showed up many times. The V and J genes are TRBV5-1 and TRBJ1-4; D unclear. This CDR3 is 15 amino acids long. In germline, CDR1 is SGHRS, CDR2 YFSETQ. The V and J ends lost 0 bases and 0 bases respectively, with 6 bases between them. For the CDR3, the DNA is TGCGCCAGCAGCTTGGGTGTTACAACTAATGAAAAACTGTTTTTT. Its protein is CASSLGVTTNEKLFF. The full variable domain, its missing parts supplied by reference TRBV5-1 and TRBJ1-4, is KAGVTQTPRYLIKTRGQQVTLSCSPISGHRSVSWYQQTPGQGLQFLFEYFSETQRNKGNFPGRFSGRQFSNSRSEMNVSTLELGDSALYLCASSLGVTTNEKLFFGSGTQLSVL.

This chain uses TRBV25-1 with TRBJ2-1; a weak D match, TRBD1 (6 bases). Looked up from germline, CDR1 is MGHDK and CDR2 is SYGVNS. This CDR3 has 12 amino acids. Trimming left V 2 bases short and J 10 bases short, with 9 bases between. CDR3 nucleotide sequence: TGTGCCAGCAGTGAAGGGGGCGACGAGCAGTTCTTC. Protein product: CASSEGGDEQFF.